This TCR beta chain comes out of a study of shared clonotypes between healthy human individuals. Study-level information: Per-donor plates numbered three CD4 naive, three CD4 memory, two CD8 naive and one CD8 memory.

The run depth of the assay was deep. Assay used: immunoSEQ multiplex PCR; TCRdb lists only in-frame clones, some missing. The table has about 1 million clones, about 76% seen once; the top ten hold roughly 1.4%. The CDR3 length is 15 residues. V lost 5 bases and J lost 6, with 19 bases in between. Germline CDR1 MDHEN, CDR2 SYDVKM. The chain uses TRBV28 and TRBJ1-1; D is unresolved. The TCR was taken from a man aged 18 to 29 in good health. Sequencing was carried out using memory CD4+ T cells sorted from blood. Subset: CD45RA-negative fraction. The chain's CDR3 is CASSIERGMSAEAFF. CDR3 DNA: TGTGCCAGCAGTATTGAGCGAGGGATGTCGGCTGAAGCTTTCTTT.